Listed here is a single T cell receptor beta chain. The antigen this receptor binds is unknown. No qualities accompany the bases; no much larger clone lies one base away. The data originate from a study of cytomegalovirus exposure and HLA in healthy donors (dated by TCRdb to the late 2010s). Background on the whole study: An earlier analysis of 587 of the donors reported 276 Gb of sequence data and 95 million to 120 million unique TCR beta sequences obtained from approximately 180 million T cells. Of the 300 to 400 genotyped donors, about 80% fell in the genetic ancestry cluster associated with self-reported Caucasian donors. The study profiled the T cell repertoires of fewer than 850 subjects by immunosequencing and related them to cytomegalovirus serostatus. In the later analysis, no new phenotypic data were used to find candidate immune exposures; instead, reliance was placed on TCR beta sequences and their occurrence across donors. Typing coverage differed by locus: A, B, C, DRB1 and DQB1 were typed in roughly 620-630 donors, DQA1 in 522, DPA1 in approximately 600, and DPB1 in roughly 470. Donor age, sex, ethnicity and CMV serostatus were compiled alongside the repertoire data. In an earlier analysis of more than 550 of the donors, high-throughput TCR beta sequencing was used to judge whether each TCR beta V gene segment behaved as functional or pseudogenic. Along with the roughly 670-subject first cohort, a separate validation cohort of over a hundred different subjects was used. In a later genetic analysis, genome-wide SNP genotypes for about 55% of the roughly 670 donors were used, and that subset was treated as a discovery cohort. Around 330 gigabases of sequencing data and around 88 million unique TCR sequences made up an early release that covered over 550 HLA-typed donors. Every discovery cohort repertoire had been produced on one sequencing platform. Four or five DR-DQ haplotypes were handled as single units for association and clustering, since linkage in the cohort was strong. A later analysis re-analyzed previously published TCR beta repertoires from roughly 630 donors and added high-resolution HLA genotyping to study TCR occurrence patterns. The study was designed to test whether signatures of past pathogen exposure could be identified by cataloging public T cell receptors. Across approximately 400 genotyped donors of the cohort, an average of roughly 250,000 unique TCR beta nucleotide sequences per donor were sequenced, and 15% to 20% of those sequences were non-productive. To predict cytomegalovirus infection status, the study combined high-throughput TCR immunosequencing, statistical association of individual TCRs with disease status, and machine learning. Class I and class II HLA loci were covered by the typing at four-digit resolution. The full study reports these points: A further reported finding was that TCR beta sequences accurately predicted the HLA-A and HLA-B alleles for most subjects in the first cohort. The only immune exposure information available for the cohort was CMV serostatus. The authors suggested that the approach could potentially be extended to other disease states and immunological phenotypes. According to a later analysis, parvovirus B19, influenza, CMV and Epstein-Barr virus appeared linked to several top co-occurrence clusters. Because counts were too low, roughly 16 rarely observed V segments, including chromosome 9 orphons, were left out of the earlier analysis of over 550 of the donors. A cluster of highly shared sequence variants was judged likely to be a technical artifact of the sequencing pipeline. The 87-base-pair reads could not distinguish some IMGT-functional V segments, including TRBV6-2 and TRBV6-3, so those segments were excluded. Most TCR sequences were observed very rarely across donors, whereas some public TCRs were present in many individuals. The study listed 150 to 200 TCR beta chains as associated with cytomegalovirus. An association between a missense DCLRE1C variant and V-gene and J-gene trimming of TCR beta chains was found in a later genetic analysis and replicated in an independent cohort. Compared with equally common non-associated chains, HLA-associated TCR beta chains in a later analysis were more clonally expanded and had lower generation probabilities. Presence/absence analyses assumed roughly uniform sequencing depth across donors, an assumption that may not hold. In a later analysis, about 17,000 TCR beta sequences were associated with specific HLA alleles at a false discovery rate of 0.05. Because HLA typing was unavailable for some donors at each locus, only the typed subset was used in association tests. When HLA alleles, especially DR and DQ, strongly co-occurred, TCR associations were difficult to assign to individual alleles. Compared with the roughly 720-donor mean, donors in an Asian-associated ancestry cluster had fewer N-insertions in productive TCRs, according to a later genetic analysis. In a later analysis, most CMV-associated TCR beta chains were found to appear HLA-restricted, with HLA associations seemingly driven largely by CMV exposure. Correlated functional status among segregating V segments might be attributable to linkage disequilibrium, but an unknown experimental factor could not be ruled out. In a later analysis, TCR association rates were found to vary across HLA loci, with the most associated TCRs seen for DRB1 alleles and the fewest for HLA-C alleles. The classifier was reported to diagnose cytomegalovirus status with high specificity and sensitivity in both the original and validation cohorts. An earlier analysis of 587 of the donors showed that most TCR beta V segments appeared in productive rearrangements either about 90% or about 30% of the time, which broadly matched IMGT annotations. Only TCR beta chains were sequenced in this cohort, and the absence of alpha or paired-chain data limited detectable features. In vitro tests confirmed that a few of the cytomegalovirus-associated TCR beta chains recognize cytomegalovirus antigens.

The library relied on the immunoSEQ multiplex PCR assay. The multiplex PCR relied on a mix of 60 forward primers for TCR Vbeta segments and 13 reverse primers for TCR Jbeta segments. A multiplex PCR assay on genomic DNA amplified the CDR3 region of rearranged TCR beta genes. On the Illumina HiSeq System, the amplified TCR beta libraries were sequenced as 87-base-pair reads. Under the source paper's analysis protocol: A later analysis counted 65 million to 90 million unique TCR beta chains across the 650 to 800 repertoires, and around 9.9 million of these chains were shared by at least two donors. Raw reads were error-corrected and collapsed into unique sequences with a nearest-neighbor algorithm that merged closely related sequences to remove PCR and sequencing errors. To assign V, D and J gene segments, CDR3 sequences were aligned to IMGT reference sequences. For a sequence to be retained, a match of at least six nucleotides to both a V gene segment and a J gene segment was required. A rearrangement was called productive if the CDR3 had no stop codons and remained in frame with V and J, and every other rearrangement was called non-productive. Following IMGT convention, CDR3 was defined as the stretch from the second conserved V-encoded cysteine up to the conserved J-encoded phenylalanine. Sequences without an unambiguous match to a single V gene segment were excluded from the earlier analysis of several hundred of the donors. An earlier analysis of some 610 of the donors called V segments functional above 56.7% productive rearrangements and segregating when the between-donor standard deviation exceeded 5%. A statistical classification framework was developed to diagnose cytomegalovirus status using the catalog of TCR beta chain sequences. A later analysis assigned V and J genes by comparing TCR nucleotide sequences with IMGT/GENE-DB human TR gene sequences. The TCRdist pipeline was used in a later analysis to assign CDR3 sequences and most-parsimonious VDJ recombination scenarios. A later analysis defined each TCR beta chain by its CDR3 amino acid sequence plus V-gene family, and excluded reads lacking a unique V-gene family. In a later analysis, approximately 590 highly shared, low-generation-probability nucleotide sequences were removed to address suspected cross-contamination and a sequencing artifact. In a later analysis, a clonal expansion index was calculated for each public chain from normalized within-repertoire ranks of inferred template counts. In a later analysis, generation probabilities were computed with a VDJ recombination model fitted to out-of-frame rearrangements, and the resulting probabilities were checked against IGoR. A later analysis scored TCR-TCR, TCR-HLA and TCR-CMV co-occurrence with hypergeometric tests, applying a repertoire-size bias correction to TCR pairs. To estimate false discovery rates, a later analysis permuted the HLA or CMV assignments 20 times. In a later analysis, co-occurring TCRs were grouped with DBSCAN, and TCRdist sequence similarity was added when clustering was performed within HLA-allele-positive subsets. Repertoires with fewer than 30,000 or more than 120,000 public chains, plus five repertoires with anomalous nucleotide sharing, were excluded from co-occurrence clustering. This immuneACCESS table, as held by TCRdb, lists in-frame sequences with V and J called but not all clones. Of the missing ones, under half trace to an unresolved V gene in checked studies; the others have no known cause. V and J calls and clone size come straight from that table; D and trimming were deduced from the DNA. The sample table holds 150,000 to 200,000 clones, of which roughly 84% were seen once. In total, the top ten clones hold under 8% of the sample.

V is cut back by 5 bases and J by 6 bases, with 6 bases in the junction unmatched. The CDR3 covers 15 residues, taking in both the cysteine and the phenylalanine. The only DNA kept is the CDR3, 45 bases in frame from the first base. CDR1 is given as SGHAT and CDR2 as FQNNGV, both from the germline V gene. The cohort consisted of 600 to 700 healthy bone marrow donors. Cohort members were all nominally healthy when sampled, although unrecorded immune exposures were likely present. The donor was CMV seropositive and belonged to the group of 270 or so seropositive cohort members. Every donor gave a peripheral blood sample, and the peripheral blood mononuclear cells from that sample were used for TCR beta sequencing. Genomic DNA was extracted from the blood cell samples with the Qiagen DNeasy Blood Extraction Kit.

The sequencing sample was made of PBMCs. The source of this sequence is a man aged 50 to 59 in good health and CMV-seropositive. The receptor chain draws on TRBV11-2 and TRBJ1-5, with 11 middle bases fitting TRBD1. The CDR3 region has the sequence CASSRTGGVGQPQHF. In nucleotides, the sequence is TGTGCCAGCAGCCGGACAGGGGGCGTGGGTCAGCCCCAGCATTTT. The CDR3, completed at both ends by the reference TRBV11-2 and TRBJ1-5 genes, gives the full variable domain EAGVAQSPRYKIIEKRQSVAFWCNPISGHATLYWYQQILGQGPKLLIQFQNNGVVDDSQLPKDRFSAERLKGVDSTLKIQPAKLEDSAVYLCASSRTGGVGQPQHFGDGTRLSIL.